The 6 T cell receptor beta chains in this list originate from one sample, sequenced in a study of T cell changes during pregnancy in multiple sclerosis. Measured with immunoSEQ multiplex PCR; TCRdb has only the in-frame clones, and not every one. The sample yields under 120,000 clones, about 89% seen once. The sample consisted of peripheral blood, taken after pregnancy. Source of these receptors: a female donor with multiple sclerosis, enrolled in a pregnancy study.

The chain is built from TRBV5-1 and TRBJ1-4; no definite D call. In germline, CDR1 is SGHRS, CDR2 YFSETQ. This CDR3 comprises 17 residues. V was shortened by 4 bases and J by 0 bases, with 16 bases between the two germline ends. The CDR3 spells CASSARGGSATNEKLFF. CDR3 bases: TGCGCCAGCAGCGCCCGAGGAGGAAGTGCAACTAATGAAAAACTGTTTTTT.

The CDR3 sequence is CAIIGTAVISSYNEQFF. CDR3 DNA sequence: TGTGCCATCATCGGTACGGCGGTGATAAGCTCCTACAATGAGCAGTTCTTC. J is TRBJ2-1 and V is TRBV10-3; no definite D call. Germline loops: CDR1 ENHRY, CDR2 SYGVKD. This CDR3 has 17 amino acids. V lost 7 bases and J 0 bases, leaving 19 bases between the germline ends.

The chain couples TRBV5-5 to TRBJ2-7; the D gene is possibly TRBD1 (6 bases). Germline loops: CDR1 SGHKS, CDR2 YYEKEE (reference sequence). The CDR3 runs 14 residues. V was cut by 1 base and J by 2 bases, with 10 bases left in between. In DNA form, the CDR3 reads TGTGCCAGCAGCTTGTACAGGGCAGCCTACGAGCAGTACTTC. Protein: CASSLYRAAYEQYF. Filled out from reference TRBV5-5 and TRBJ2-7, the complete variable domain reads DAGVTQSPTHLIKTRGQQVTLRCSPISGHKSVSWYQQVLGQGPQFIFQYYEKEERGRGNFPDRFSARQFPNYSSELNVNALLLGDSALYLCASSLYRAAYEQYFGPGTRLTVT.

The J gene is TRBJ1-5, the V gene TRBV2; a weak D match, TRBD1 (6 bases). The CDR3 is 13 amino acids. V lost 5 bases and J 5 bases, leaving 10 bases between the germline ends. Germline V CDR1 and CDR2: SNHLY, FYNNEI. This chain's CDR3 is CASSTDRDQPQHF. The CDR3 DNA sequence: TGTGCCAGCAGTACGGACAGAGATCAGCCCCAGCATTTT.

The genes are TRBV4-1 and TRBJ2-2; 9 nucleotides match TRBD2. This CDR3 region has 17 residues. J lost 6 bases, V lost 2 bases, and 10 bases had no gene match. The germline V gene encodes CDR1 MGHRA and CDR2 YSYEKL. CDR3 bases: TGCGCCAGCAGCCAAAACTATGGCGGGGGGGCGGCCGGGGAGCTGTTTTTT. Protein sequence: CASSQNYGGGAAGELFF.

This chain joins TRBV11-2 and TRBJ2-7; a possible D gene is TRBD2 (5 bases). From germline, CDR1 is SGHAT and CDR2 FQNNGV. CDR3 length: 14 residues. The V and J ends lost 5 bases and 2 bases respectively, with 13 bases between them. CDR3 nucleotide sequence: TGTGCCAGCAGCCAACAAGAACTAGCCTACGAGCAGTACTTC. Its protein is CASSQQELAYEQYF. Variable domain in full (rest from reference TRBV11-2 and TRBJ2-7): EAGVAQSPRYKIIEKRQSVAFWCNPISGHATLYWYQQILGQGPKLLIQFQNNGVVDDSQLPKDRFSAERLKGVDSTLKIQPAKLEDSAVYLCASSQQELAYEQYFGPGTRLTVT.